The text below deals with one T cell receptor beta chain. PCR was performed using 60 Vbeta and 13 Jbeta primers. Clones were sequenced by immunoSEQ multiplex PCR, and TCRdb holds only the in-frame ones, with some missing. In the table there are about 160,000 clones, roughly 73% of which are singletons. The data belong to a study of cytomegalovirus exposure and HLA in healthy donors. The clonotype was recovered from a young woman in good health and CMV-seronegative. Sequenced input: PBMCs.

The CDR3 nucleotides read TGTGCCAGCAGTAAAATTGGGACTGGAAGCAATCAGCCCCAGCATTTT. Encoded protein: CASSKIGTGSNQPQHF. This chain connects TRBV27 to TRBJ1-5; a weak D match, TRBD1 (5 bases). The CDR3 runs to 16 residues. Germline CDR1 MNHEY, CDR2 SMNVEV (reference sequence). V was shortened by 5 bases and J by 1 base, with 15 bases between the two germline ends.